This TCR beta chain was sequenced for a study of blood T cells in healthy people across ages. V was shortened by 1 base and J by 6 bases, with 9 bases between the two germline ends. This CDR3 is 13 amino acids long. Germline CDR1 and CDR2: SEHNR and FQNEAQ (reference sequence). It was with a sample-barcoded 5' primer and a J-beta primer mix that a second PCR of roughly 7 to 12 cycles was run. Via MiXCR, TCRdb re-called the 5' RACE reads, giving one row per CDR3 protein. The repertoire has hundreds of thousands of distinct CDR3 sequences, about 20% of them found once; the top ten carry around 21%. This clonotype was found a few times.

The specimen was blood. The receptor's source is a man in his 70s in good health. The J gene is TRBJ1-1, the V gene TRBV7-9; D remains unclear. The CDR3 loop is CASSLDGNAEAFF. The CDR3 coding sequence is TGTGCCAGCAGCTTAGATGGAAACGCTGAAGCTTTCTTT.